This T cell receptor beta chain was observed in a study of blood T cell repertoires in COVID-19. The study recruited people aged about 18 to 89 years across about two dozen US areas. V was cut by 8 bases and J by 4 bases, with 11 bases left in between. Per the germline V gene, CDR1 is MNHEY and CDR2 is SMNVEV (reference sequence). The CDR3 runs to 12 residues. The method was immunoSEQ multiplex PCR; TCRdb's version includes in-frame clones alone and lacks a portion of them. The sample has approximately 220,000 clones, roughly 88% seen once; the top ten hold roughly 3.4%. The sequencing sample was made of PBMCs or T cells enriched from blood (not recorded which). This receptor was obtained from a woman aged 40 to 50 with acute COVID-19. The V gene is TRBV27, the J gene TRBJ1-1, with unresolved D. The CDR3 here is CASVSFSTEAFF. The CDR3, as DNA: TGTGCCAGCGTCTCGTTTAGCACTGAAGCTTTCTTT.